This is a list of T cell receptor beta chains from one sample in a study of shared clonotypes between healthy human individuals. Assay used: immunoSEQ multiplex PCR; TCRdb lists only in-frame clones, some missing. The sample has about 490,000 clones, around 78% seen once; the top ten hold over 10%. Sequencing used PBMCs. These receptors came from a woman in her thirties or forties in good health. Some clones in this sample may be carry-over from other donors' samples. Each CDR3 is given without its conserved first and last residue. Each record gives: J gene, V gene, CDR3 protein.

j_gene: TRBJ2-1; v_gene: TRBV6-5; CDR3aa: ASSYSRLAEKQF
j_gene: TRBJ2-5; v_gene: TRBV15; CDR3aa: ATSRQGAGETQY
j_gene: TRBJ2-7; v_gene: TRBV5-4; CDR3aa: ASSWGAGTSGEGAYEQY
j_gene: TRBJ2-1; v_gene: TRBV5-4; CDR3aa: ASSSRTSGSGNEQF
j_gene: TRBJ2-5; v_gene: TRBV18; CDR3aa: ASSEGETQY
j_gene: TRBJ1-1; v_gene: TRBV7-9; CDR3aa: ASSDQGGSEAF
j_gene: TRBJ1-5; v_gene: TRBV21-1; CDR3aa: ASSKGRGRGNQPQH
j_gene: TRBJ2-5; v_gene: TRBV27; CDR3aa: ASRDPQETQY
j_gene: TRBJ2-2; v_gene: TRBV10-3; CDR3aa: ASRMEGTTGELF
j_gene: TRBJ1-4; v_gene: TRBV25-1; CDR3aa: ASSARQGGEKLF
j_gene: TRBJ2-3; v_gene: TRBV9; CDR3aa: ASSVVVTDTQY
j_gene: TRBJ2-7; v_gene: TRBV9; CDR3aa: ASSVEGTGSYEQY
j_gene: TRBJ1-2; v_gene: TRBV9; CDR3aa: ASSETGGPYGYT
j_gene: TRBJ2-7; v_gene: TRBV19; CDR3aa: ASSIGTGDEQY
j_gene: TRBJ2-4; v_gene: TRBV29-1; CDR3aa: SVEDRGRGKNIQY
j_gene: TRBJ1-3; v_gene: TRBV20-1; CDR3aa: SATWGNTIY
j_gene: TRBJ1-3; v_gene: TRBV28; CDR3aa: ASRGDRIFGNTIY
j_gene: TRBJ1-4; v_gene: TRBV7-2; CDR3aa: ASSAEGQGGEKLF
j_gene: TRBJ1-5; v_gene: TRBV27; CDR3aa: ASSLVGGGQPQH
j_gene: TRBJ2-3; v_gene: TRBV7-3; CDR3aa: ASSLGLAGVVDTQY
j_gene: TRBJ2-4; v_gene: TRBV28; CDR3aa: ASSWGGSEHKNIQY
j_gene: TRBJ2-1; v_gene: TRBV29-1; CDR3aa: SVERSGGLINEQF
j_gene: TRBJ2-1; v_gene: TRBV5-4; CDR3aa: ASSSAGGDNNEQF
j_gene: TRBJ2-5; v_gene: TRBV7-9; CDR3aa: ASSLGTASGTQY
j_gene: TRBJ2-5; v_gene: TRBV10-1; CDR3aa: AGSESRGGTQY
j_gene: TRBJ1-2; v_gene: TRBV2; CDR3aa: ASSELRDRTYGYT
j_gene: TRBJ2-4; v_gene: TRBV7-6; CDR3aa: ASSLAVRNAQGTKNIQY
j_gene: TRBJ2-7; v_gene: TRBV13; CDR3aa: ASSLGRQPVAEQY
j_gene: TRBJ1-2; v_gene: TRBV7-2; CDR3aa: ASSPRGQLGYT
j_gene: TRBJ2-7; v_gene: TRBV28; CDR3aa: ASSFISHGQRVMYEQY
j_gene: TRBJ2-1; v_gene: TRBV5-4; CDR3aa: ASSLTASGVYNEQF
j_gene: TRBJ1-4; v_gene: TRBV7-9; CDR3aa: ASSLKGQPNEKLF
j_gene: TRBJ2-1; v_gene: TRBV20-1; CDR3aa: SAYKRNEQF
j_gene: TRBJ2-7; v_gene: TRBV9; CDR3aa: ASSVAGWGEQY
j_gene: TRBJ1-2; v_gene: TRBV2; CDR3aa: ASSPRVTSYGYT
j_gene: TRBJ1-2; v_gene: TRBV2; CDR3aa: ASSPGQLHVYGYT
j_gene: TRBJ1-5; v_gene: TRBV15; CDR3aa: ATSREKFSSNQPQH
j_gene: TRBJ1-1; v_gene: TRBV15; CDR3aa: ATSSRSNTEAF
j_gene: TRBJ1-3; v_gene: TRBV29-1; CDR3aa: SVTIGGGASGNTIY
j_gene: TRBJ1-3; v_gene: TRBV19; CDR3aa: ASSIGLGTGNTIY
j_gene: TRBJ1-2; v_gene: TRBV19; CDR3aa: ASSPDREYGYT
j_gene: TRBJ1-3; v_gene: TRBV7-6; CDR3aa: ASSIYYRESSGNTIY